A selection of T cell receptor beta chains follows, all from one sample in a study of OX40 agonist ivuxolimab in advanced cancers. The table came from immunoSEQ multiplex PCR; TCRdb's copy has only in-frame clones and leaves some out. In the table there are roughly 70,000 clones, 86% of which are singletons. Sequenced material: CD4+ or CD8+ T cells sorted from blood, taken in a trial of the OX40 agonist ivuxolimab. These receptors all come from an adult with an advanced solid tumor such as melanoma, head and neck, liver or kidney cancer. CDR3s include the opening cysteine and the closing phenylalanine or tryptophan. Fields, in order: V gene, J gene, clone size, D gene, CDR3 protein, CDR3 DNA. A D gene is named only where the DNA matches it firmly. Expanded clones get a size class; other rows say once, few or many, or leave the size out.

>TRBV5-1|TRBJ2-7|-|TRBD1
CASSFRQGRGPYEQYF
TGCGCCAGCAGCTTCAGACAGGGGAGAGGACCCTACGAGCAGTACTTC
>TRBV5-1|TRBJ2-7|-|-
CASSFRDKPYEQYF
TGCGCCAGCAGCTTCCGGGACAAGCCCTACGAGCAGTACTTC
>TRBV19|TRBJ1-5|-|-
CASSSGHSSNQPQHF
TGTGCCAGTAGTAGTGGACACTCTAGCAATCAGCCCCAGCATTTT
>TRBV19|TRBJ1-5|few|-
CASSPDVGDQPQHF
TGTGCCAGTAGTCCAGACGTGGGTGATCAGCCCCAGCATTTT
>TRBV7-9|TRBJ1-5|-|-
CASSLVGPGGGQPQHF
TGTGCCAGCAGCTTAGTCGGCCCCGGGGGGGGTCAGCCCCAGCATTTT
>TRBV11-2|TRBJ2-4|-|TRBD2
CASSNAGTKENIQYF
TGTGCCAGCAGTAACGCCGGGACTAAAGAAAACATTCAGTACTTC
>TRBV19|TRBJ2-1|-|-
CASSIARGNYNEQFF
TGTGCCAGTAGTATAGCTCGGGGTAACTACAATGAGCAGTTCTTC
>TRBV5-4|TRBJ1-1|-|TRBD1
CASSPDRGRNTEAFF
TGTGCCAGCAGCCCCGACAGGGGTCGAAACACTGAAGCTTTCTTT
>TRBV18|TRBJ2-4|-|TRBD1
CASSPPTGGAKNIQYF
TGTGCCAGCTCACCACCGACAGGGGGCGCCAAAAACATTCAGTACTTC
>TRBV5-1|TRBJ1-2|-|-
CASSLQEGAGYGYTF
TGCGCCAGCAGCCTTCAAGAGGGCGCGGGATATGGCTACACCTTC
>TRBV7-2|TRBJ1-3|-|TRBD1
CASSLQGTAGNTIYF
TGTGCCAGCAGCCTTCAAGGGACAGCTGGAAACACCATATATTTT
>TRBV30|TRBJ2-3|-|-
CAWGEAAYTDTQYF
TGTGCCTGGGGGGAGGCAGCCTACACAGATACGCAGTATTTT
>TRBV18|TRBJ1-5|-|-
CASSPGGGAGQPQHF
TGTGCCAGCTCACCCGGGGGAGGGGCAGGTCAGCCCCAGCATTTT
>TRBV7-8|TRBJ2-7|-|TRBD2
CASSFTGTSGTYEQYF
TGTGCCAGCAGCTTCACCGGGACTAGCGGGACCTACGAGCAGTACTTC
>TRBV10-2|TRBJ2-7|once|TRBD2
CASSEPGTSVGEQYF
TGCGCCAGCAGTGAACCCGGGACTAGCGTCGGGGAGCAGTACTTC
>TRBV6-5|TRBJ1-1|-|-
CASSSQGQPGGAFF
TGTGCCAGCAGTTCCCAAGGACAGCCTGGGGGGGCTTTCTTT
>TRBV27|TRBJ2-4|-|TRBD1
CASSGTGFKNIQYF
TGTGCCAGCTCCGGGACAGGGTTCAAAAACATTCAGTACTTC
>TRBV18|TRBJ2-2|-|-
CASSPNSPFANTGELFF
TGTGCCAGCTCACCAAACAGCCCTTTTGCGAACACCGGGGAGCTGTTTTTT
>TRBV5-6|TRBJ1-1|-|-
CASSTFGGANTEAFF
TGTGCCAGCAGCACCTTTGGGGGAGCGAACACTGAAGCTTTCTTT
>TRBV7-3|TRBJ1-2|-|-
CASSLDGGSKPDGYTF
TGTGCCAGCAGCTTAGACGGCGGCTCTAAACCGGATGGCTACACCTTC